The sequence of this TCR beta chain was determined in a study of shared clonotypes between healthy human individuals. Study-level results: A handful of donors shared approximately 5% of their naive CD4 clonotypes. Depth of sequencing was expected to influence donor clonotype sharing.

A roughly 200 ng quantity of DNA, roughly 29,000 T cell genomes, went into the sorted-subset replicate PCRs. Some clones are missing from TCRdb's copy, which holds only in-frame ones; the method was immunoSEQ multiplex PCR. The repertoire holds 300,000 to 400,000 clones, with around 67% as singletons. The CDR3 loop spans 14 amino acids. V gave up 8 bases and J gave up 6 bases; unmatched junction bases: 10. The germline V gene encodes CDR1 SGHDN and CDR2 FVKESK. Of note for this clone: What it recognizes is unknown.

This TCR came from a man aged 25 to 40 in good health. The chain joins TRBV14 to TRBJ2-3; TRBD2 matches 8 bases. Sequencing input: memory CD4+ T cells sorted from blood. Regarding subset: CD45RA-negative fraction. The CDR3, as DNA: TGTGCCAGCTCACGTGGGCAGCGGGGGGATACGCAGTATTTT. Translation: CASSRGQRGDTQYF.